The 23 T cell receptor beta chains below all came from one sample that was sequenced in a study of T cells in women clearing cervical HPV infection listed by TCRdb under 2018. Libraries were constructed by the immunoSEQ multiplex PCR assay. TCRdb's version of the immuneACCESS table is confined to in-frame rearrangements and falls short of the full clone set. An unresolved V gene accounts for under half of the shortfall where checked; the remainder is of unknown origin. This sample's table lists tens of thousands of clones. Clones ranked in the top ten supply just over 6% of the sample. Sample: blood buffy coat. The receptors derive from a woman between 18 and 75 years old with a cervical HPV16 infection that either progressed to CIN3+ or cleared (not recorded which).

Comments on this clone: The missing CDR3 end, 3 residues past where the read stops, is filled in from the germline J gene. The chain carries TRBV11-2 and TRBJ2-2; no clear D gene. V was trimmed by 2 bases and J by 6 bases, leaving 7 bases between them. The CDR3 covers 13 residues. Germline CDR1 is SGHAT and CDR2 is FQNNGV. CDR3 DNA (partial): TGTGCCAGCAGCTTATCCGTTGCCGGGGAG. It yields the protein CASSLSVAGE. The CDR3 as a whole reads CASSLSVAGELFF.

Comments on this clone: The read terminates 3 residues before the CDR3 end, so the remaining end is supplied by the germline J gene. This sequence joins TRBV20-1 and TRBJ1-1, with 8 positions matching TRBD1. The junction had 8 bases not matched to a gene; V was cut back by 0 bases and J by 2 bases. This CDR3 spans 16 amino acids. CDR1 and CDR2 from the germline V gene are DFQATT and SNEGSKA (reference sequence). CDR3 DNA (partial): TGCAGTGCTAGAGATCCCCGACAGGGGACAAACACTGAA. Translating gives CSARDPRQGTNTE. The whole CDR3 sequence is CSARDPRQGTNTEAFF.

A word on this clone: Read data end 3 residues before the CDR3 end; the end is taken from the germline J gene. The rearrangement links TRBV6-2 or TRBV6-3 to TRBJ1-2; 7 positions agree with TRBD1. CDR3 length equals 14 residues. CDR1 MNHEY and CDR2 SVGEGT come from the germline V gene. CDR3: CASSVEGAYNDYTF. CDR3 DNA, as far as it was read: TGTGCCAGCAGTGTCGAGGGGGCCTACAATGAC.

Comment on this clone: The DNA ends 3 residues before the CDR3 does, and the rest of the CDR3 is filled in from the germline J gene. The chain carries TRBV6-2 or TRBV6-3 and TRBJ2-3; D is perhaps TRBD1 or TRBD2 (5 bases each). With 8 bases removed from V and 4 bases from J, the gap between germline ends came to 13 bases. The CDR3 extends over 13 amino acids. The germline V gene has CDR1 MNHEY and CDR2 SVGEGT. CDR3 residues: CASVRGASDTQYF. CDR3 DNA, as far as it was read: TGTGCCAGCGTTAGGGGAGCCTCAGATACG.

Comments on this clone: Coverage ceases 3 residues before the CDR3 finishes, and the germline J gene fills in the end. The V call is TRBV11-2, the J call TRBJ2-7; tentatively, D is TRBD1 (6 bases). The V gene lost 5 bases and the J gene lost 0 bases, with 11 bases spanning the gap. CDR3 length equals 14 residues. Per the germline V gene, CDR1 is SGHAT and CDR2 is FQNNGV. The sequenced CDR3 bases are TGTGCCAGCAGCCGGACAGCGAGCTCCTACGAG. Encoded protein: CASSRTASSYE. The whole CDR3 protein reads CASSRTASSYEQYF.

In the case of this clone: Coverage ceases 3 residues before the CDR3 finishes, and the germline J gene fills in the end. The chain combines TRBV28 with TRBJ2-1, with 7 bases aligning to TRBD2. Germline V CDR1 and CDR2: MDHEN, SYDVKM. The CDR3 runs to 15 residues. Trimming removed 5 bases from V and 7 bases from J; junction bases left unmatched: 11. Partial CDR3 DNA: TGTGCCAGCAGTGCTTGGACTAGTTTTAGTAATGAG. As protein: CASSAWTSFSNE. The full CDR3 protein reads CASSAWTSFSNEQFF.

Concerning this clone: The sequence runs out 3 residues before the end of the CDR3; the remainder is reconstructed from the germline J gene. V gene TRBV12-5 combines with J gene TRBJ2-1; D possibly corresponds to TRBD2 (6 bases). CDR3 length: 14 residues. Looked up from germline, CDR1 is LGHNT and CDR2 is FRNRAP. V dropped 5 bases and J dropped 5 bases, with 13 bases sitting between them. The CDR3 DNA, read in part, is TGTGCTAGTGGTCCTTCGCGGGAAGACAATGAG. This codes for CASGPSREDNE. The entire CDR3 protein reads CASGPSREDNEQFF.

With regard to this clone: With the read ending 3 residues before the CDR3 end, the germline J gene is used to fill in that end. The chain combines TRBV10-3 with TRBJ2-7; perhaps TRBD1 as D (5 bases). CDR1 and CDR2 (germline): ENHRY, SYGVKD. This CDR3 is built from 12 residues. The V and J ends lost 6 bases and 1 base respectively, with 7 bases between them. CDR3 sequence: CAIRGQSYEQYF. Partial CDR3 DNA: TGTGCCATCAGGGGGCAATCCTACGAG.

As regards this clone: The read ends 3 residues before the CDR3 terminus; that terminus is restored from the germline J gene. V is TRBV20-1 and J is TRBJ2-1; TRBD2 is a possible D gene (5 bases). The germline CDR1 and CDR2 sequences are DFQATT and SNEGSKA (reference sequence). V shed 3 bases and J shed 2 bases, with 11 bases lying between them. The CDR3 consists of 14 residues. The CDR3 bases that were read are TGCAGTGCTAGGAAGGGAGCGGCCTACAATGAG. The encoded protein is CSARKGAAYNE. Given in full, the CDR3 is CSARKGAAYNEQFF.

On this clone itself: The read ends 3 residues shy of where the CDR3 ends; the end is completed using the germline J gene. The genes are TRBV20-1 and TRBJ2-3; TRBD2 is a possible D gene (5 bases). Looked up from germline, CDR1 is DFQATT and CDR2 is SNEGSKA (reference sequence). The CDR3 loop spans 13 amino acids. Between the trimmed V and J ends, which lost 1 base and 1 base, there was a span of 6 bases. CDR3 region: CSARVGGTDTQYF. The covered CDR3 bases are TGCAGTGCTAGAGTCGGGGGCACAGATACG.

With respect to this clone: Coverage ceases 3 residues before the CDR3 finishes, and the germline J gene fills in the end. The chain has TRBV12-3 or TRBV12-4 and TRBJ2-5; no reliable D call. V gave up 7 bases and J gave up 2 bases, with 11 bases separating them. The length of the CDR3 is 13 residues. The CDR3 protein is CASTSFAQETQYF. CDR3 DNA (partial): TGTGCCAGCACCTCGTTCGCGCAAGAGACC.

With regard to this clone: The read ends 3 residues early relative to the CDR3; the germline J gene fills the gap. This sequence joins TRBV20-1 and TRBJ2-5; 8 nucleotides agree with TRBD2. The CDR3 has 14 amino acids. Losses at the gene ends were 5 bases for V and 4 bases for J; bases not matched to a gene: 9. Germline V CDR1 and CDR2: DFQATT, SNEGSKA (reference sequence). This chain's CDR3 is CSAPIAGNRETQYF. The sequenced part of the CDR3 DNA is TGCAGTGCTCCGATAGCGGGAAATCGAGAGACC.

Details on this clone: The read finishes 3 residues shy of the CDR3 end, and the germline J gene is used to complete it. This sequence joins TRBV20-1 and TRBJ2-3; TRBD1 agrees at 9 bases. Germline CDR1 is DFQATT and CDR2 is SNEGSKA (reference sequence). The CDR3 extends over 13 amino acids. This chain's CDR3 is CSANPVGQGSQYF. The CDR3 bases that were read are TGCAGTGCTAACCCGGTGGGACAGGGTTCG.

Details on this clone: The read ends 3 residues early relative to the CDR3; the germline J gene fills the gap. The chain joins TRBV18 to TRBJ2-1, with D possibly being TRBD1 (6 bases). The V and J ends lost 6 bases and 4 bases respectively, with 19 bases between them. Germline V gives CDR1 KGHSH, CDR2 LQKENI. This CDR3 spans 16 amino acids. Incomplete CDR3 DNA: TGTGCCAGCTCCCAGGCGAGGGGGACGGTATACAATGAG. It codes for CASSQARGTVYNE. The CDR3 reads in full as CASSQARGTVYNEQFF.

Concerning this clone: With the read ending 3 residues before the CDR3 end, the germline J gene is used to fill in that end. The gene calls are TRBV12-3 or TRBV12-4 and TRBJ2-3; D ambiguous. This CDR3 contains 15 residues. The germline V and J ends were trimmed by 3 bases and 6 bases, with 16 bases remaining between them. CDR3 DNA, as far as it was read: TGTGCCAGCAGTTTGGGTCAGCGTCCCCCGGATACG. Its protein is CASSLGQRPPDT. The full CDR3 protein reads CASSLGQRPPDTQYF.

Notes on this clone: The sequence runs out 3 residues before the end of the CDR3; the remainder is reconstructed from the germline J gene. This chain links TRBV6-2 or TRBV6-3 with TRBJ1-6; unclear D gene. Germline V gives CDR1 MNHEY, CDR2 SVGEGT. This CDR3 is 12 amino acids long. With 6 bases removed from V and 7 bases from J, the gap between germline ends came to 7 bases. Incomplete CDR3 DNA: TGTGCCAGCAGCAGACAAAATTCACCC. Residues: CASSRQNSP. The entire CDR3 is CASSRQNSPLHF.

Concerning this clone: The read ends 3 residues shy of where the CDR3 ends; the end is completed using the germline J gene. The J gene is TRBJ2-3, the V gene TRBV9, with 9 bases matching TRBD2. The V and J ends lost 0 bases and 4 bases, in that order; junction bases with no gene match: 6. This CDR3 is 16 amino acids long. Germline assignment: CDR1 SGDLS and CDR2 YYNGEE. CDR3 DNA (partial): TGTGCCAGCAGCGTAGGGACTAGCGTTGGGGCAGATACG. It specifies CASSVGTSVGADT. In full, the CDR3 reads CASSVGTSVGADTQYF.

On this clone itself: The read is 3 residues too short to cover the CDR3 end, so that end is filled in from the germline J gene. The V and J genes are TRBV20-1 and TRBJ2-5, with TRBD2 identical over 9 bases. The CDR3 sequence is 15 residues long. CDR1 is DFQATT, CDR2 SNEGSKA, per germline (reference sequence). The V gene end was trimmed by 7 bases and the J gene end by 3 bases; junction bases not matched to a gene: 12. CDR3 DNA (partial): TGCAGTGTCTTCCCGCGGGCTAGCGGGAAAGAGACC. The encoded protein is CSVFPRASGKET. The whole CDR3 protein is CSVFPRASGKETQYF.

CDR3 loop: CASGITSGTDTQYF. The DNA read from the CDR3 is TGTGCCAGCGGCATTACTAGTGGCACAGATACG. The rearrangement joins TRBV28 to TRBJ2-3; D perhaps matches TRBD2 (5 bases). With the read ending 3 residues before the CDR3 end, the germline J gene is used to fill in that end. V was shortened by 8 bases and J by 1 base, with 13 bases between the two germline ends. The CDR3 is made up of 14 amino acids. CDR1 and CDR2 (germline): MDHEN, SYDVKM.

Turning to this clone: With the read ending 3 residues before the CDR3 end, the germline J gene is used to fill in that end. The chain recombines TRBV19 with TRBJ2-1, with 14 bases lining up with TRBD2. The CDR3 covers 19 residues. Per germline, CDR1 LNHDA and CDR2 SQIVND (reference sequence). Trimming took 5 bases from V and 3 from J; bases not matched to a gene: 12. CDR3 sequence: CASSFPLTGLAGVYNEQFF. The CDR3 DNA, read in part, is TGTGCCAGTAGTTTCCCACTGACGGGACTAGCGGGAGTCTACAATGAG.

Notes on this clone: The CDR3 end lies 3 residues beyond the end of the read and is filled in from the germline J gene. V is TRBV12-5 and J is TRBJ2-3; either TRBD1 or TRBD2 may supply D (5 bases each). The CDR3 loop spans 14 amino acids. The V gene's germline CDR1 is LGHNT and CDR2 FRNRAP. Trimming cost V 6 bases and J 0 bases, with 10 bases left between them. The CDR3 loop reads CASGRGESTDTQYF. The sequenced CDR3 bases are TGTGCTAGTGGCCGAGGGGAGAGCACAGATACG.

Comment on this clone: The read terminates 3 residues ahead of where the CDR3 ends, so the germline J gene completes it. This rearrangement joins TRBV4-1 to TRBJ1-5, with TRBD1 matching over 9 bases. The CDR3 covers 15 residues. Germline values: CDR1 MGHRA, CDR2 YSYEKL. The junction had 4 bases not matched to a gene; V was cut back by 0 bases and J by 7 bases. Partial CDR3 DNA: TGCGCCAGCAGCCAAGATAAGACAGGGGGGCAGCCC. Protein: CASSQDKTGGQP. The full CDR3 protein reads CASSQDKTGGQPQHF.

As to this clone: The read ends 3 residues before the CDR3 terminus; that terminus is restored from the germline J gene. The chain couples TRBV20-1 to TRBJ2-2; the match to TRBD2 covers 7 bases. This CDR3 has 18 residues. V trimming: 4 bases; J trimming: 4 bases; junction bases outside the gene matches: 18. Germline CDR1 DFQATT, CDR2 SNEGSKA (reference sequence). The CDR3 here is CSATNPQGLAGATGELFF. CDR3 DNA (partial): TGCAGTGCTACAAACCCCCAAGGACTGGCGGGAGCCACCGGGGAG.